The TCR beta chain described here comes from a study of PD-1 blockade in classical Hodgkin lymphoma. This clone was seen only once. CDR3 length equals 10 residues. Per the germline V gene, CDR1 is MNHEY and CDR2 is SVGAGI. Unmatched junction bases numbered 4, after V lost 8 bases and J lost 13 bases. TCRdb's copy holds only in-frame clones and misses some; the assay was immunoSEQ multiplex PCR. The repertoire has more than 15,000 clones, about four fifths of them found once; the top ten carry around 4.6%. With no exception, relapse followed autologous stem cell transplantation in all patients, and brentuximab vedotin exposure varied.

V gene TRBV6-5 combines with J gene TRBJ1-2; 10 positions match TRBD1. The clonotype comes from a human donor with classical Hodgkin lymphoma. The sample in question was peripheral blood mononuclear cells (PBMCs), obtained at baseline. For the CDR3, the DNA is TGTGCCAGCGCGGGACAGGGGTGCACCTTC. Residues: CASAGQGCTF.